Below are 6 T cell receptor beta chains sequenced from a single sample in a study of blood T cells in healthy people across ages. A second PCR, run for about 6 to 11 cycles, used a sample-barcoded 5' primer plus a J-beta primer mix. Via MiXCR, TCRdb re-called the 5' RACE reads, giving one row per CDR3 protein. The data contain over 1,500,000 distinct CDR3 sequences, around half of them seen just once; the ten biggest clones take up 2% to 2.5%. Sequencing input: blood. Receptors originate from a woman aged 40 to 49 in good health.

Note on this clonotype: A much larger clone differs by one base, so this may be a read error. V gene TRBV11-2 combines with J gene TRBJ2-7; D possibly uses TRBD1 or TRBD2 (5 bases each). CDR1 is SGHAT and CDR2 is FQNNGV in the germline V gene. This CDR3 region has 15 residues. With 1 base removed from V and 2 bases from J, the gap between germline ends came to 12 bases. The CDR3 here is CASSLGASRAYEQYF. CDR3 coding DNA: TGTGCCAGCAGCTTAGGGGCTAGCAGGGCCTACGAGCAGTACTTC.

This clonotype was found a few times. The genes are TRBV6-6 and TRBJ2-3; D not certain. CDR1 is MNHNY, CDR2 SVGAGI, per germline (reference sequence). The CDR3 runs to 14 residues. Trimming removed 0 bases from V and 4 bases from J, with 8 bases in between. The CDR3 region has the DNA TGTGCCAGCAGTTACTCATTTTTGGCAGATACGCAGTATTTT. It yields the protein CASSYSFLADTQYF.

The J gene is TRBJ1-2, the V gene TRBV12-3 or TRBV12-4, with D possibly being TRBD1 (6 bases). The V end lost 4 bases, the J end lost 3 bases, and 12 bases lay between the germline ends. The CDR3 runs to 14 residues. The CDR3: CASSYRVEDYGYTF. CDR3 bases: TGTGCCAGCAGTTACAGGGTAGAGGACTATGGCTACACCTTC.

This clonotype was seen many times. V usage is TRBV5-5 and J usage is TRBJ2-1; D is unresolved. V was pared by 4 bases and J by 4 bases, with 12 bases between. The length of the CDR3 is 14 residues. Germline lookup yields CDR1 SGHKS and CDR2 YYEKEE (reference sequence). The CDR3 coding sequence is TGTGCCAGCAGCCTGGCGGACGGGTACAATGAGCAGTTCTTC. It specifies CASSLADGYNEQFF. The full variable domain, with the rest looked up from reference TRBV5-5 and TRBJ2-1, is DAGVTQSPTHLIKTRGQQVTLRCSPISGHKSVSWYQQVLGQGPQFIFQYYEKEERGRGNFPDRFSARQFPNYSSELNVNALLLGDSALYLCASSLADGYNEQFFGPGTRLTVL.

This rearrangement joins TRBV7-2 to TRBJ2-5; TRBD2 aligns across 16 bases. This CDR3 comprises 16 residues. Germline loops: CDR1 SGHTA, CDR2 FQGNSA. Trimming removed 8 bases from V and 4 bases from J; junction bases left unmatched: 7. CDR3 loop: CASDSGLAGGVETQYF. In nucleotides, the CDR3 is TGTGCCAGCGACTCGGGACTAGCGGGGGGGGTAGAGACCCAGTACTTC.

This clonotype was seen only once. The rearrangement joins TRBV4-1 to TRBJ2-5, with D uncertain. V lost 0 bases, J lost 5 bases, and 7 bases lay in between. Germline CDR1 is MGHRA and CDR2 is YSYEKL. CDR3 length: 13 amino acids. The CDR3 protein is CASSQDIAETQYF. CDR3 sequence (DNA): TGCGCCAGCAGCCAAGATATCGCCGAGACCCAGTACTTC.